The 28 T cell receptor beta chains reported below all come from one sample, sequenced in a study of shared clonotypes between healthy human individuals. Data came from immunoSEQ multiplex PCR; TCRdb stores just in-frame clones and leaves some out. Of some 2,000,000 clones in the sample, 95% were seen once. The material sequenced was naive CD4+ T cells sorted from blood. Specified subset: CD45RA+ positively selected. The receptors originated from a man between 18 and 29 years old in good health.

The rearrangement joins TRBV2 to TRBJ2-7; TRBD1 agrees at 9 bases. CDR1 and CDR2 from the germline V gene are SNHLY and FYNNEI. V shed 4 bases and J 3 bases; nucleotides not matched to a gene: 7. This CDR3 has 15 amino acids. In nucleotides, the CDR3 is TGTGCCAGCAGTGTCCTGACAGGGGGAGTCTACGAGCAGTACTTC. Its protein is CASSVLTGGVYEQYF.

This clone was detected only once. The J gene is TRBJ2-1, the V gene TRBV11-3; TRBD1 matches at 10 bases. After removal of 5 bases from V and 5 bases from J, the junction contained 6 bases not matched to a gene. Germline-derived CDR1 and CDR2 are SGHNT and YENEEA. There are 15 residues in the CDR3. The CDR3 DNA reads TGTGCCAGCAGCCTCGGGACAGGGGAAAACAATGAGCAGTTCTTC. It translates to CASSLGTGENNEQFF.

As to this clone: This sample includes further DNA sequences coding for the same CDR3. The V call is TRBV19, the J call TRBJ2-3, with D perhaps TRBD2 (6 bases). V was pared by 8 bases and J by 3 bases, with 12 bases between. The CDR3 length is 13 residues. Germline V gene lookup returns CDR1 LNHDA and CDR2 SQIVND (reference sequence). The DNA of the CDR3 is TGTGCCAGTCGGCTCGGAGGGACAGATACGCAGTATTTT. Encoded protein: CASRLGGTDTQYF. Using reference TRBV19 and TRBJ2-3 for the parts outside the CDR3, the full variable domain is DGGITQSPKYLFRKEGQNVTLSCEQNLNHDAMYWYRQDPGQGLRLIYYSQIVNDFQKGDIAEGYSVSREKKESFPLTVTSAQKNPTAFYLCASRLGGTDTQYFGPGTRLTVL.

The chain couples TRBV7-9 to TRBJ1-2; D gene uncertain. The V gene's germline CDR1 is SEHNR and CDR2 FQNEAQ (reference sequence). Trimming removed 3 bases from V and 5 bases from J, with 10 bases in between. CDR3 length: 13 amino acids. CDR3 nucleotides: TGTGCCAGCAGCTTTGATCAAGGGTATGGCTACACCTTC. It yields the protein CASSFDQGYGYTF.

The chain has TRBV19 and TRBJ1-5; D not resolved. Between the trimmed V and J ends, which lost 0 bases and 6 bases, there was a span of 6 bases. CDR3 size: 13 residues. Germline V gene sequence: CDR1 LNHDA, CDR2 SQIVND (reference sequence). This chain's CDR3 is CASSIDSGQPQHF. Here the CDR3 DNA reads TGTGCCAGTAGTATAGATTCCGGTCAGCCCCAGCATTTT.

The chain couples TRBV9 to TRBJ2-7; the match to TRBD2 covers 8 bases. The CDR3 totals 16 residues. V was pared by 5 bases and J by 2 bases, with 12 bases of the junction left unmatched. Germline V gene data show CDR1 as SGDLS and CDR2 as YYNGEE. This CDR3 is CASSDHGTSKPYEQYF. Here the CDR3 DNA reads TGTGCCAGCAGTGACCACGGGACTAGTAAACCCTACGAGCAGTACTTC.

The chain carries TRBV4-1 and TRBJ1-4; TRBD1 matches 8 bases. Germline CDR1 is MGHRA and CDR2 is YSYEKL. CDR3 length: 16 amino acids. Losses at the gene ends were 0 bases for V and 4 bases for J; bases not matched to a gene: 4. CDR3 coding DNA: TGCGCCAGCAGCCAAGAAGGGACAGGTTATAATGAAAAACTGTTTTTT. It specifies CASSQEGTGYNEKLFF.

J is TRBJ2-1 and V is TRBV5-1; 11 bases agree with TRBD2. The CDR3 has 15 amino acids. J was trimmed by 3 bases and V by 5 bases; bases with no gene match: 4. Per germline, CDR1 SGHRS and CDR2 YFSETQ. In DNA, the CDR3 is TGCGCCAGCAGACCTACTAGCGGGGGCTACAATGAGCAGTTCTTC. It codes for CASRPTSGGYNEQFF. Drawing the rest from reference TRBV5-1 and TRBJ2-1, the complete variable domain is KAGVTQTPRYLIKTRGQQVTLSCSPISGHRSVSWYQQTPGQGLQFLFEYFSETQRNKGNFPGRFSGRQFSNSRSEMNVSTLELGDSALYLCASRPTSGGYNEQFFGPGTRLTVL.

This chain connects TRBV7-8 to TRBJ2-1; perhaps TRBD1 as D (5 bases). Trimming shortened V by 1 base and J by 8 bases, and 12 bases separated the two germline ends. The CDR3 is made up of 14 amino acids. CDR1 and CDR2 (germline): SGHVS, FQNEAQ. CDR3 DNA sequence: TGTGCCAGCAGCTTAGGGGGCGAGGTGGATGAGCAGTTCTTC. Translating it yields CASSLGGEVDEQFF.

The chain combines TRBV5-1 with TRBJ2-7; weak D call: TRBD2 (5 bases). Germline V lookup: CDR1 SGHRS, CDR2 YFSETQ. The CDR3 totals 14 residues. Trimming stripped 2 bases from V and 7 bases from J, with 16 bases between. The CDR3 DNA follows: TGCGCCAGCAGCTTCCGGGAAGATATGGGGGAGCAGTACTTC. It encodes CASSFREDMGEQYF. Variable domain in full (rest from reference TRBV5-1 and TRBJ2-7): KAGVTQTPRYLIKTRGQQVTLSCSPISGHRSVSWYQQTPGQGLQFLFEYFSETQRNKGNFPGRFSGRQFSNSRSEMNVSTLELGDSALYLCASSFREDMGEQYFGPGTRLTVT.

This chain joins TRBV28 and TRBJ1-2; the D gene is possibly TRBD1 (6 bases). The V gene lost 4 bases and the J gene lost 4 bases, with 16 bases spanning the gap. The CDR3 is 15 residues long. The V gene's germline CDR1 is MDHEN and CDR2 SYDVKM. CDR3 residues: CASSSSTGLGYGYTF. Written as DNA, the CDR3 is TGTGCCAGCAGTTCCTCGACAGGTCTTGGCTATGGCTACACCTTC.

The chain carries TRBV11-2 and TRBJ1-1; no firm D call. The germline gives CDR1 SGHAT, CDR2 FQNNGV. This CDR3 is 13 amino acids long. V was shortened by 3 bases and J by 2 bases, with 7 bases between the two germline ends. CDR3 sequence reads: CASSFNFNTEAFF. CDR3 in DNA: TGTGCCAGCAGCTTTAACTTTAACACTGAAGCTTTCTTT.

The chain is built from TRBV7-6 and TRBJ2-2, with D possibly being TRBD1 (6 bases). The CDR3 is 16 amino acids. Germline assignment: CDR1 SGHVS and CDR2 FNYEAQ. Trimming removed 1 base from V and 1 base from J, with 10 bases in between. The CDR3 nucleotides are TGTGCCAGCAGCTTAGTACAGGGCTTGAACACCGGGGAGCTGTTTTTT. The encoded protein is CASSLVQGLNTGELFF.

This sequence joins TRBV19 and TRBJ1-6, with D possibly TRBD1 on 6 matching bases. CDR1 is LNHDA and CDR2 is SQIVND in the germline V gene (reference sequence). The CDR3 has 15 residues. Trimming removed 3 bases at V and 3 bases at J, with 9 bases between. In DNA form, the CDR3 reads TGTGCCAGTAGTATTTCGACAGGCTATAATTCACCCCTCCACTTT. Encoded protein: CASSISTGYNSPLHF. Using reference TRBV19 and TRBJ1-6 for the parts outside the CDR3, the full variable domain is DGGITQSPKYLFRKEGQNVTLSCEQNLNHDAMYWYRQDPGQGLRLIYYSQIVNDFQKGDIAEGYSVSREKKESFPLTVTSAQKNPTAFYLCASSISTGYNSPLHFGNGTRLTVT.

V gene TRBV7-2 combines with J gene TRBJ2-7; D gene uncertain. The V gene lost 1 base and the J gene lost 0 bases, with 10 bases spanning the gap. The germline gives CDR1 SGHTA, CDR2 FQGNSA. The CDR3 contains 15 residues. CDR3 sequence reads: CASSLVPGVSYEQYF. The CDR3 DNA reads TGTGCCAGCAGCTTAGTTCCTGGGGTCTCCTACGAGCAGTACTTC.

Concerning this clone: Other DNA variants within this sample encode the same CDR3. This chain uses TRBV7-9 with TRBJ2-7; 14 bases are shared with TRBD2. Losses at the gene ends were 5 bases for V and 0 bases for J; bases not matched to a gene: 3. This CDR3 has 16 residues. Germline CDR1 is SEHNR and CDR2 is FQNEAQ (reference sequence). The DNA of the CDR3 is TGTGCCAGCAGCCTGGGACTAGCGGGAGCCTCCTACGAGCAGTACTTC. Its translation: CASSLGLAGASYEQYF.

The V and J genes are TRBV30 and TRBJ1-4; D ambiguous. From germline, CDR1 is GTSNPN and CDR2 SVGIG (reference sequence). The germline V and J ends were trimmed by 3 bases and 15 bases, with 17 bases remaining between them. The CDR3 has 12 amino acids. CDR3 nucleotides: TGTGCCTGGAGAGAACCCCGGGATCTATTGTTTTTT. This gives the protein CAWREPRDLLFF.

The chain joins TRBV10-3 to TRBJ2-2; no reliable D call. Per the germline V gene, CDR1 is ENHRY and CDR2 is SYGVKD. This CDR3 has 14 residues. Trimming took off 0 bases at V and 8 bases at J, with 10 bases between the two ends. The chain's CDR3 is CAISESHFQGELFF. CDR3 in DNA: TGTGCCATCAGTGAGTCCCATTTTCAGGGGGAGCTGTTTTTT.

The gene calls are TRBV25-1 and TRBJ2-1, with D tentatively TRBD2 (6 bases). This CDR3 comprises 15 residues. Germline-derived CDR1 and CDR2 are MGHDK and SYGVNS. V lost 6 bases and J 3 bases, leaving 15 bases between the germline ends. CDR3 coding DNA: TGTGCCAGCAGCATGGCGGGGTTGGGCTACAATGAGCAGTTCTTC. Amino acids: CASSMAGLGYNEQFF.

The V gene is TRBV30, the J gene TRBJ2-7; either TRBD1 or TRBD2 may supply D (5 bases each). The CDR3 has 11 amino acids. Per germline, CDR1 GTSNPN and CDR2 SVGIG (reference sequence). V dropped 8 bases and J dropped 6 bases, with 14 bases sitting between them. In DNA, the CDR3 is TGTGCCGGGGCGGCGGGTCTCGAGCAGTACTTC. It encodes CAGAAGLEQYF.

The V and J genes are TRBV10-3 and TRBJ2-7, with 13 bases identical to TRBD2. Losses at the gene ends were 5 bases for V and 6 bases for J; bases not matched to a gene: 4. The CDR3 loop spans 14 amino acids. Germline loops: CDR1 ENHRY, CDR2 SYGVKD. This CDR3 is CAISTSGGAFEQYF. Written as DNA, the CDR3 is TGTGCCATCAGTACTAGCGGGGGGGCGTTCGAGCAGTACTTC.

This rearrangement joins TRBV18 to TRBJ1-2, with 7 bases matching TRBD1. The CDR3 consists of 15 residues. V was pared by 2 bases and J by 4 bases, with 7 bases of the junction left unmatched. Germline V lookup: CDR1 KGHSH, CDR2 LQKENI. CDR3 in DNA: TGTGCCAGCTCACCAACCAACCAGGGGGTCTATGGCTACACCTTC. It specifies CASSPTNQGVYGYTF. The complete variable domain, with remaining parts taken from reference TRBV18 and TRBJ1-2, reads NAGVMQNPRHLVRRRGQEARLRCSPMKGHSHVYWYRQLPEEGLKFMVYLQKENIIDESGMPKERFSAEFPKEGPSILRIQQVVRGDSAAYFCASSPTNQGVYGYTFGSGTRLTVV.

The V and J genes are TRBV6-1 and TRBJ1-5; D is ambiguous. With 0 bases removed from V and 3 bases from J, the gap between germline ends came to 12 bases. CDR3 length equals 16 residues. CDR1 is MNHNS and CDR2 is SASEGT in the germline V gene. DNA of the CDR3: TGTGCCAGCAGTGAAGCGGCCTACAGTTACAATCAGCCCCAGCATTTT. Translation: CASSEAAYSYNQPQHF.

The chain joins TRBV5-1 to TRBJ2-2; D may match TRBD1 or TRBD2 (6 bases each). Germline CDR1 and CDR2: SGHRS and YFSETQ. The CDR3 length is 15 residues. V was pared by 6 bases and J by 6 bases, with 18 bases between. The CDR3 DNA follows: TGCGCCAGCACCCGAGGGGGGTTGCGAGCCGGGGAGCTGTTTTTT. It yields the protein CASTRGGLRAGELFF.

CDR3 region: CASTAQGNTGELFF. The CDR3 DNA reads as TGTGCCAGTACGGCCCAGGGGAACACCGGGGAGCTGTTTTTT. The V gene is TRBV11-2, the J gene TRBJ2-2; tentative D call: TRBD1 (5 bases). V lost 9 bases and J 1 base, leaving 12 bases between the germline ends. The CDR3 is 14 amino acids. Germline V gene sequence: CDR1 SGHAT, CDR2 FQNNGV. Complete variable domain (other parts from reference TRBV11-2 and TRBJ2-2): EAGVAQSPRYKIIEKRQSVAFWCNPISGHATLYWYQQILGQGPKLLIQFQNNGVVDDSQLPKDRFSAERLKGVDSTLKIQPAKLEDSAVYLCASTAQGNTGELFFGEGSRLTVL.

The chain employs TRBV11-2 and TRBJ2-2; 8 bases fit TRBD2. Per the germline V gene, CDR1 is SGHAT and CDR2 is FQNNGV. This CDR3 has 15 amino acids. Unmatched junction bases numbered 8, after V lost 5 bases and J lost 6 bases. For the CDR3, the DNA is TGTGCCAGCAGCACTAGGGGGACTAGTCCCGGGGAGCTGTTTTTT. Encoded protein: CASSTRGTSPGELFF. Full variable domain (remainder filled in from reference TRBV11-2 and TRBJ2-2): EAGVAQSPRYKIIEKRQSVAFWCNPISGHATLYWYQQILGQGPKLLIQFQNNGVVDDSQLPKDRFSAERLKGVDSTLKIQPAKLEDSAVYLCASSTRGTSPGELFFGEGSRLTVL.

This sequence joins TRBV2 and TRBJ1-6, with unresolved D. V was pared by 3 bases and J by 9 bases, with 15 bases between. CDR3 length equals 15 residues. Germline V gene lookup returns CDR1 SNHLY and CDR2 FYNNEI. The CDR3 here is CASSEELGPGSPLHF. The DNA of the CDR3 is TGTGCCAGCAGTGAGGAACTCGGGCCAGGTTCACCCCTCCACTTT. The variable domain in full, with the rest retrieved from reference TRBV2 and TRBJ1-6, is EPEVTQTPSHQVTQMGQEVILRCVPISNHLYFYWYRQILGQKVEFLVSFYNNEISEKSEIFDDQFSVERPDGSNFTLKIRSTKLEDSAMYFCASSEELGPGSPLHFGNGTRLTVT.

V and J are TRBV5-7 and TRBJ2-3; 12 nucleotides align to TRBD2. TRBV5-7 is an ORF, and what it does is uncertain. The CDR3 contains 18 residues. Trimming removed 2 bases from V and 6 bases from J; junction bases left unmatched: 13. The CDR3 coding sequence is TGTGCCAGCAGCTTTGTTCCGACTAGCGGGAGCAGTGTTGATACGCAGTATTTT. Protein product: CASSFVPTSGSSVDTQYF.